This T cell receptor (beta chain) originates from a study of T cell responses to AZD1222 COVID-19 vaccine. General observations from the study: Increases in Spike-specific TCR breadth and depth were seen after two AZD1222 doses. Along spike, vaccine-associated CD4 TCRs were found throughout, with dominance at 160-218 and 743-854.

Some clones are missing from TCRdb's copy, which holds only in-frame ones; the method was immunoSEQ multiplex PCR. The table records 110,000 or so clones, 86% of them present only once. From germline, CDR1 is SGHRS and CDR2 YFSETQ. CDR3 length: 17 amino acids. Trimming at V came to 5 bases and at J to 5 bases, leaving 10 bases not matched to a gene. Both about-4-week and about-12-week second-dose recipients were combined. On this clone: What it binds is unknown.

This clonotype was sampled from an adult who received the AZD1222 COVID-19 vaccine. The sequencing used peripheral blood, collected 28 days after the second AZD1222 dose. The chain joins TRBV5-1 to TRBJ2-5; 15 bases fit TRBD2. The CDR3 loop is CASRPGTSGRIGETQYF. CDR3 DNA sequence: TGCGCCAGCAGACCCGGGACTAGCGGGAGGATTGGGGAGACCCAGTACTTC.